This TCR beta chain was found in a study of T-cell reconstitution after alpha-beta-depleted transplantation in children. Study findings and constraints: Some patients owed their high day-60 TCRbeta diversity to surviving recipient T cells and thymic progenitors.

Using unique molecular identifiers, the investigators prepared the TCRbeta library. In TCRdb, the PCR reads were re-called with MiXCR into one record per CDR3 protein. The table shows hundreds of thousands of distinct CDR3 sequences, with 13% occurring only once. The CDR3 runs 15 residues. Germline V gives CDR1 ENHRY, CDR2 SYGVKD. Trimming took off 0 bases at V and 3 bases at J, with 9 bases between the two ends. This clonotype was seen at least ten times. Its antigen is as yet unknown. This TCR was recovered from a male patient between 5 and 17 years old who had a stem cell transplant for acute myeloid leukemia, so the T cells may come from the graft donor. The input for sequencing was PBMCs, mostly from graft donor cells, taken 360 days after TCRalphabeta/CD19-depleted stem cell transplant. The chain combines TRBV10-3 with TRBJ1-5, with no clear D. CDR3 bases: TGTGCCATCAGTGAGTCGGGGTCGAACAATCAGCCCCAGCATTTT. It specifies CAISESGSNNQPQHF.